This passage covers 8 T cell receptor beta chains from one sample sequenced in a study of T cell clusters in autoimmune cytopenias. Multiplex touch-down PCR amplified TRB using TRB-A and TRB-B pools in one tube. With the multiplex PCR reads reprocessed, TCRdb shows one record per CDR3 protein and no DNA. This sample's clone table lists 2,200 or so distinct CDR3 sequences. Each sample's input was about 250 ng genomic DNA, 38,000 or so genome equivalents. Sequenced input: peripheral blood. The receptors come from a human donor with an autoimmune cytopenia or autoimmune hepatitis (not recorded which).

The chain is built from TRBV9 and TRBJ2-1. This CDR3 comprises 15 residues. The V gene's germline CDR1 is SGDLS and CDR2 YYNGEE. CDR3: CASSVKTSSYNEQFF.

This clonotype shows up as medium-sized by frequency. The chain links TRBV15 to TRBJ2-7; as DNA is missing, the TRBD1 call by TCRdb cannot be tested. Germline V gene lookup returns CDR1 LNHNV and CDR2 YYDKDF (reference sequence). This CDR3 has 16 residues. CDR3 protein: CATSRGTGTHSYEQYF. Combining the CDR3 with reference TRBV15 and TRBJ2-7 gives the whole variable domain DAMVIQNPRYQVTQFGKPVTLSCSQTLNHNVMYWYQQKSSQAPKLLFHYYDKDFNNEADTPDNFQSRRPNTSFCFLDIRSPGLGDTAMYLCATSRGTGTHSYEQYFGPGTRLTVT.

The CDR3 reads CASSPMGQLLFYGYTF. This chain links TRBV14 with TRBJ1-2; TCRdb indicates TRBD1, and absent DNA this call remains unverified. CDR1 is SGHDN and CDR2 is FVKESK in the germline V gene. CDR3 length: 16 amino acids.

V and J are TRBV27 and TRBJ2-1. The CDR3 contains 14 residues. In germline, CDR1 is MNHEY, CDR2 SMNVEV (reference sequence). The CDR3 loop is CASSLGRSYNEQFF.

The CDR3 loop reads CASSQLLAGGGETQYF. The chain couples TRBV5-1 to TRBJ2-5; the D call of TRBD2 rests on TCRdb alone, since no DNA is present to check it. Per the germline V gene, CDR1 is SGHRS and CDR2 is YFSETQ. The CDR3 totals 16 residues.

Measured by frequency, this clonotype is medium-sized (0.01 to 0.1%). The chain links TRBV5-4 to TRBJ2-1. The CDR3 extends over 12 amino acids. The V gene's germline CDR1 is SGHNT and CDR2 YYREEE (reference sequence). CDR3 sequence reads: CASSLLLDEQFF.

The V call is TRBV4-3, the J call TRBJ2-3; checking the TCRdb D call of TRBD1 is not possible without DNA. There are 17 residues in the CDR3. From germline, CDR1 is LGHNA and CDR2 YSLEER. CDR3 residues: CASSQGGAGGGTDTQYF.

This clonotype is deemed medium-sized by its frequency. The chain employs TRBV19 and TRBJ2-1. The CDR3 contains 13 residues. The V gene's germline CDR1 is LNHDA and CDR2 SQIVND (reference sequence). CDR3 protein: CASSMVLFKDEFF.